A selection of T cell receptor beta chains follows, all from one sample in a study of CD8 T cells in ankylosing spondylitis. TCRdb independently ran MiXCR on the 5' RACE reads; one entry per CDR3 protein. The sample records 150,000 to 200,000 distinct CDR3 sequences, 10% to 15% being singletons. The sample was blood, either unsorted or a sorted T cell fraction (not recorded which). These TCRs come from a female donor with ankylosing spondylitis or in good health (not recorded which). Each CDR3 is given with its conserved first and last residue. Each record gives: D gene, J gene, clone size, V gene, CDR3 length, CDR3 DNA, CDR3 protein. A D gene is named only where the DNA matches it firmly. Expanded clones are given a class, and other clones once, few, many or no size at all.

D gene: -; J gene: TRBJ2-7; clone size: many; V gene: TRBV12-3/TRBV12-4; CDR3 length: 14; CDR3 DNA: TGTGCCAGCAGCTCAGAGACAGGTTGGTACGAGCAGTACTTC; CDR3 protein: CASSSETGWYEQYF
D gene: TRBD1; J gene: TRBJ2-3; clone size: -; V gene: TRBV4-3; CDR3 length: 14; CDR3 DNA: TGCGCCAGCAGCCCAGACAGGGCTGGGGATACGCAGTATTTT; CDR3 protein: CASSPDRAGDTQYF
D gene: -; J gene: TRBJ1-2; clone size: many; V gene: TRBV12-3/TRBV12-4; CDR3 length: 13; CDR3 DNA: TGTGCCAGCACGTGGGGCCACCTCTATGGCTACACCTTC; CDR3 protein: CASTWGHLYGYTF
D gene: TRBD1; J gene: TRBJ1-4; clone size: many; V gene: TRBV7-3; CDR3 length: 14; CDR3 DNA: TGTGCCAGCAGCCCCGGAACAGGGGGTGAAAAACTGTTTTTT; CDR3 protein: CASSPGTGGEKLFF
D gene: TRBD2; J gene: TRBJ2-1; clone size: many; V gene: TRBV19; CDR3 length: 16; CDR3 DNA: TGTGCCAGTAGTATAGATGGGACTAACCTCCACAATGAGCAGTTCTTC; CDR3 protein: CASSIDGTNLHNEQFF
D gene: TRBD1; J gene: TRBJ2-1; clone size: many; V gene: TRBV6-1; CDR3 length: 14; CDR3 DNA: TGTGCCAGCAGCCCCGGGACAGGGGGCCATGAGCAGTTCTTC; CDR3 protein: CASSPGTGGHEQFF
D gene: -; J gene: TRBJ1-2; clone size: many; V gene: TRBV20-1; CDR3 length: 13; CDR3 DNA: TGCAGTGCTCCACCTTTATTACACTATGGCTACACCTTC; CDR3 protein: CSAPPLLHYGYTF
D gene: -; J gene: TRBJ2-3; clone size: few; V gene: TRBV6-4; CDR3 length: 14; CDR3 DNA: TGTGCCAGCAGTGCGGAGGGCGCTACAGATACGCAGTATTTT; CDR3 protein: CASSAEGATDTQYF
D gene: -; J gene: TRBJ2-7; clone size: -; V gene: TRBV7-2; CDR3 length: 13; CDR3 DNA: TGTGCCAGCAGCCCCGGAGGCATTAGGGAGCAGTACTTC; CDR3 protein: CASSPGGIREQYF
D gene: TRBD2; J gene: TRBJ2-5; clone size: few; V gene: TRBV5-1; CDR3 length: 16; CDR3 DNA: TGCGCCAGCAGCCTGGAAGGCAGGGTAGCGGGAGAGACCCAGTACTTC; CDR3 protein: CASSLEGRVAGETQYF
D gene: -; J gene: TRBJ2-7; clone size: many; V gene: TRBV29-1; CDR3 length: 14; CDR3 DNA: TGCAGCGTTGAAGTATCCAGCTTCTCCTACGAGCAGTACTTC; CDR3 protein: CSVEVSSFSYEQYF
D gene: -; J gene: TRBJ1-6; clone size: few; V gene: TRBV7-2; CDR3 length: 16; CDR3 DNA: TGTGCCAGCAGCTTAGATAACAGGGCGACTCGATCACCCCTCCACTTT; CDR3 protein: CASSLDNRATRSPLHF
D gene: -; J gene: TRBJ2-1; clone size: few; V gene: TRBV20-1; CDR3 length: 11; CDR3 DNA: TGCAGTGCTAGATCGACTAGGACTAAGTTCTTC; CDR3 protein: CSARSTRTKFF
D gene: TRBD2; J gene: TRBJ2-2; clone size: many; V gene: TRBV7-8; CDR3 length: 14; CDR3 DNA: TGTGCCAGCAGCCCACTAGCGGGTACCGGGGAGCTGTTTTTT; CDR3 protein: CASSPLAGTGELFF
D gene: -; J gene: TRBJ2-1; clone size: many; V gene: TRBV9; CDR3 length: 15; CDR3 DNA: TGTGCCAGCAGCGTAGAAGGGATCCCCTACAATGAGCAGTTCTTC; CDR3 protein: CASSVEGIPYNEQFF
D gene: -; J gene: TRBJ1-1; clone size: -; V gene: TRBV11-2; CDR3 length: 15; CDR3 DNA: TGTGCCAGCAGCCCTTTGCTGTTCATCGGCACTAAAGCTTTCTTT; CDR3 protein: CASSPLLFIGTKAFF
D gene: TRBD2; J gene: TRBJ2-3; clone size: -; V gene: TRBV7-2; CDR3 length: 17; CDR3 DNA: TGTGCCAGCAGCTTATCCCCAGCGGGATGGGGGACAGATACGCAGTATTTT; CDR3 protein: CASSLSPAGWGTDTQYF
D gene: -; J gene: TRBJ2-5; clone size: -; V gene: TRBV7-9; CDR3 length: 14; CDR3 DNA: TGTGTCAGCAGCTCGGGCCCTGGGCGGGAGACCCAGTACTTC; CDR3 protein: CVSSSGPGRETQYF
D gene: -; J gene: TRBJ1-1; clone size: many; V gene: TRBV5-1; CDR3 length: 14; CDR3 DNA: TGCGCCAGCGCCGCGGTGGGGGAGAACACTGAAGCTTTCTTT; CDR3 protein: CASAAVGENTEAFF
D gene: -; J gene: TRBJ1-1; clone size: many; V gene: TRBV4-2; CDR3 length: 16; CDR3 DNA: TGTGCCAGCAGCCAAGACCTTTTAGGGGAAAACACTGAAGCTTTCTTT; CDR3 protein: CASSQDLLGENTEAFF
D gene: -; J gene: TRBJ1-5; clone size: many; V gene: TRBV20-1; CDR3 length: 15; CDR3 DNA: TGCAGTGCTAGGTGGGACGGAGGGGTCAATCAGCCCCAGCATTTT; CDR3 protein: CSARWDGGVNQPQHF